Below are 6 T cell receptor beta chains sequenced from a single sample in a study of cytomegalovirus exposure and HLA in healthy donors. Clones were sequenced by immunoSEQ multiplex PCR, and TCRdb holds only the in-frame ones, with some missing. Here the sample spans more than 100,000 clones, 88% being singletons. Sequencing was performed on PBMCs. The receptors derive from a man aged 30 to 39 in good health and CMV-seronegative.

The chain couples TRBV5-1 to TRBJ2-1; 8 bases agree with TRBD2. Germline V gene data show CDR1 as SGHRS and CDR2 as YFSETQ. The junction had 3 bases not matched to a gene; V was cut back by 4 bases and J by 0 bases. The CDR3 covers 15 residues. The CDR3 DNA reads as TGCGCCAGCAGCCTCAGCGGGAGCTCCTACAATGAGCAGTTCTTC. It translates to CASSLSGSSYNEQFF.

CDR3 nucleotide sequence: TGTGCCAGCAGGCGGACAGGGAGAAACACTGAAGCTTTCTTT. This translates into CASRRTGRNTEAFF. The rearrangement joins TRBV2 to TRBJ1-1; TRBD1 agrees at 8 bases. J lost 2 bases, V lost 6 bases, and 5 bases had no gene match. This CDR3 has 14 amino acids. CDR1 is SNHLY and CDR2 is FYNNEI in the germline V gene.

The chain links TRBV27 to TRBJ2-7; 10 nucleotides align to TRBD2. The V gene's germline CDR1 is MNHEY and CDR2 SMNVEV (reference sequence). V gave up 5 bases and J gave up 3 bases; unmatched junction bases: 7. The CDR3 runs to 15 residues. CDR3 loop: CASSPPAGGFYEQYF. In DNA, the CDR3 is TGTGCCAGCAGTCCCCCAGCGGGAGGGTTCTACGAGCAGTACTTC.

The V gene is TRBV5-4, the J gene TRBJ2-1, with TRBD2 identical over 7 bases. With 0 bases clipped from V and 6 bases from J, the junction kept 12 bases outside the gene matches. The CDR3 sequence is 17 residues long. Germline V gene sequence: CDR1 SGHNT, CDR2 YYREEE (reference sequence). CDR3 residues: CASSLASGKGRGNEQFF. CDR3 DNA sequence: TGTGCCAGCAGCTTGGCCAGCGGGAAGGGCCGGGGCAATGAGCAGTTCTTC.

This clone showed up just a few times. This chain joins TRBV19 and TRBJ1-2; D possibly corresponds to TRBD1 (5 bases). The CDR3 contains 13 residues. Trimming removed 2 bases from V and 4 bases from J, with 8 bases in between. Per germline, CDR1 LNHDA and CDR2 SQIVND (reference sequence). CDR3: CASSIQGPYGYTF. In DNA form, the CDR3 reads TGTGCCAGTAGTATACAGGGTCCCTATGGCTACACCTTC.

The CDR3 nucleotides read TGTGCCAGCAGCCAACTAGCGGGAGATTACAATGAGCAGTTCTTC. It is translated as CASSQLAGDYNEQFF. The V call is TRBV27, the J call TRBJ2-1; 11 nucleotides match TRBD2. Looked up from germline, CDR1 is MNHEY and CDR2 is SMNVEV (reference sequence). J gave up 4 bases and V 6 bases, and 5 bases lay outside the gene matches. The CDR3 contains 15 residues.